This TCR beta chain is drawn from a study of PD-1 blockade in classical Hodgkin lymphoma. Study overall: A 3 mg/kg intravenous dose of nivolumab was received by patients every 2 weeks. Study findings and constraints: Newly diagnosed patients had baseline TCR diversity that was reportedly lower than that of healthy donors.

V was clipped by 4 bases and J by 3 bases, with 10 bases between them. This CDR3 is 13 amino acids long. The V gene's germline CDR1 is LNHDA and CDR2 SQIVND (reference sequence). Each and every patient relapsed after autologous stem cell transplantation, and patients got differing brentuximab vedotin exposure. CD8+ T cell isolation from thawed PBMCs was performed by magnetic negative selection. Best responses fell into complete response, partial response or progressive disease. Comments on this clone: Its antigen remains unidentified.

Here immunoSEQ multiplex PCR was the method, and the copy in TCRdb shows in-frame clones only, minus some. The sample holds about 2,300 clones, 55% to 75% seen once. The clonotype comes from a human donor with classical Hodgkin lymphoma. The gene calls are TRBV19 and TRBJ2-7, with D tentatively TRBD2 (6 bases). This sample comprised CD8+ T cells from blood, obtained at baseline. Here the CDR3 DNA reads TGTGCCAGTAGTACCGCCGGGGGCTACGAGCAGTACTTC. Its translation: CASSTAGGYEQYF.